This T cell receptor (beta chain) emerged from a study of blood T cell repertoires in COVID-19. Study-level background: Sites in the United States, Italy and Spain provided acute and convalescent COVID-19 samples. Sources were T cells, B-cell-depleted T cells, or PBMCs; the material itself was cDNA or gDNA.

Under the authors' procedure: From reference gene primer amplification, estimates of nucleated cell counts were derived. Sequenced by immunoSEQ multiplex PCR; TCRdb stores in-frame clones only, minus some. That table supplies the V and J calls and clone size; D and trimming were determined from the DNA. The sample shows about 59,000 clones, around 90% of them seen only once. The germline V gene has CDR1 MDHEN and CDR2 SYDVKM. The CDR3 sequence is 15 residues long. Losses at the gene ends were 5 bases for V and 8 bases for J; bases not matched to a gene: 9. The TCR was taken from a woman of 80 years or more with active COVID-19. Sequenced input: peripheral blood. This chain uses TRBV28 with TRBJ2-1; 10 nucleotides agree with TRBD2. CDR3 protein: CASSTTGLASYEQFF. In nucleotides, the CDR3 is TGTGCCAGCAGTACGACGGGACTAGCGAGCTATGAGCAGTTCTTC.